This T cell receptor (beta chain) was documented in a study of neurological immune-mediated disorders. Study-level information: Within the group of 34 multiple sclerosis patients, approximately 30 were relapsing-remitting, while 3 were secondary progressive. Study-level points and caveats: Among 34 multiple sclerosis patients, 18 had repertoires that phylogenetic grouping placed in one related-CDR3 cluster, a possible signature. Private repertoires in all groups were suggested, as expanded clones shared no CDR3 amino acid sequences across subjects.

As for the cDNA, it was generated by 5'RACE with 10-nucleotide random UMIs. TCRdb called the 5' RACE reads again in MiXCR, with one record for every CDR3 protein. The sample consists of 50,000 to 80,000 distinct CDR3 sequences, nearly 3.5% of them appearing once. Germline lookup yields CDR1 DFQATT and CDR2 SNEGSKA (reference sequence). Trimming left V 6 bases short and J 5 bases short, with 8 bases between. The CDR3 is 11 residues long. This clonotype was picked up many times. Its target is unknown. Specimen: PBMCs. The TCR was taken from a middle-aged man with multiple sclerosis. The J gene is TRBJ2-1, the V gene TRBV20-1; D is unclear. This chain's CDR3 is CSATVHNEQFF. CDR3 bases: TGCAGTGCAACGGTACACAATGAGCAGTTCTTC.